This entry lists 15 T cell receptor beta chains sequenced from one sample in a study of blood T cell repertoires in COVID-19. Sequencing used immunoSEQ multiplex PCR; TCRdb keeps in-frame clones, though not all of them. The data contain 190,000 or so clones, approximately 89% of them singletons. Sequencing input: peripheral blood. The source of these receptors is a middle-aged man with active or convalescent COVID-19.

The sample holds one count of this clone. V and J are TRBV27 and TRBJ1-1, with 9 bases fitting TRBD1. Germline V gene data show CDR1 as MNHEY and CDR2 as SMNVEV (reference sequence). The length of the CDR3 is 14 residues. Germline trimming cut 6 bases from V and 4 bases from J; bases unmatched to any gene: 6. The CDR3 spells CASRSTGGGTEAFF. The CDR3 DNA is TGTGCCAGCAGGTCGACAGGGGGGGGCACTGAAGCTTTCTTT.

This clone has a single count. The chain combines TRBV3-1 (or the pseudogene TRBV3-2) with TRBJ1-1, with 9 bases aligning to TRBD1. Germline V lookup: CDR1 LGHDT, CDR2 YNNKEL (reference sequence). V shed 6 bases, J shed 4 bases, and the junction held 6 bases outside the gene matches. This CDR3 region has 14 residues. In DNA form, the CDR3 reads TGTGCCAGCAGGCTACAGGGGGCCGTCACTGAAGCTTTCTTT. Protein: CASRLQGAVTEAFF.

The rearrangement joins TRBV12-5 to TRBJ1-2; a possible D gene is TRBD1 (5 bases). The germline V gene has CDR1 LGHNT and CDR2 FRNRAP. Trimming left V 1 base short and J 5 bases short, with 14 bases between. This CDR3 region has 15 residues. CDR3 nucleotides: TGTGCTAGTGGTTTGGAAAAATTCGGGGGATATGGCTACACCTTC. Translating it yields CASGLEKFGGYGYTF.

V gene TRBV13 combines with J gene TRBJ1-6; no firm D call. The germline V and J ends were trimmed by 4 bases and 9 bases, with 22 bases remaining between them. The CDR3 is 17 residues long. CDR1 PRHDT and CDR2 FYEKMQ come from the germline V gene (reference sequence). The CDR3 loop is CASSSESMTERSSPLHF. The CDR3 nucleotides are TGTGCCAGCAGCTCCGAATCGATGACTGAGAGGAGTTCACCCCTCCACTTT.

This rearrangement joins TRBV4-1 to TRBJ1-5; unclear D gene. Germline values: CDR1 MGHRA, CDR2 YSYEKL. The CDR3 consists of 15 residues. The germline V and J ends were trimmed by 1 base and 0 bases, with 7 bases remaining between them. The CDR3 bases are TGCGCCAGCAGCCAAGTCCCCTATAGCAATCAGCCCCAGCATTTT. Its translation is CASSQVPYSNQPQHF.

The gene calls are TRBV14 and TRBJ1-2, with D possibly TRBD1 on 5 matching bases. This CDR3 contains 14 residues. Germline V gene sequence: CDR1 SGHDN, CDR2 FVKESK. Trimming cost V 4 bases and J 4 bases, with 13 bases left between them. The CDR3 sequence: CASSPQVGGYGYTF. The CDR3 DNA reads as TGTGCCAGCAGCCCCCAGGTCGGGGGCTATGGCTACACCTTC.

This chain connects TRBV6-5 to TRBJ1-2; D gene unclear. With 7 bases removed from V and 3 bases from J, the gap between germline ends came to 12 bases. The CDR3 is 13 residues long. Germline CDR1 MNHEY, CDR2 SVGAGI. The CDR3 loop is CASTRGSDYGYTF. CDR3 sequence (DNA): TGTGCCAGCACTCGGGGTTCGGACTATGGCTACACCTTC.

The chain recombines TRBV5-1 with TRBJ1-3; weak D call: TRBD1 (6 bases). Trimming left V 4 bases short and J 0 bases short, with 14 bases between. The CDR3 has 16 amino acids. Germline CDR1 reads SGHRS; CDR2 reads YFSETQ. CDR3: CASSQTGQISGNTIYF. The CDR3 bases are TGCGCCAGCAGCCAAACCGGACAGATCTCTGGAAACACCATATATTTT.

This clone was recorded only once. This chain joins TRBV9 and TRBJ1-2; D is ambiguous. Trimming left V 0 bases short and J 2 bases short, with 8 bases between. This CDR3 region has 14 residues. Germline V gives CDR1 SGDLS, CDR2 YYNGEE. CDR3 bases: TGTGCCAGCAGCGTAGAAACGGGGAACTATGGCTACACCTTC. This gives the protein CASSVETGNYGYTF.

V is TRBV2 and J is TRBJ2-5, with 8 bases aligning to TRBD2. The V gene end was trimmed by 6 bases and the J gene end by 5 bases; junction bases not matched to a gene: 14. Germline loops: CDR1 SNHLY, CDR2 FYNNEI. This CDR3 contains 16 residues. The CDR3 region is CASRGGGRVWLETQYF. CDR3 DNA: TGTGCCAGCAGGGGCGGGGGGCGAGTATGGTTGGAGACCCAGTACTTC.

This clone occurred many times. The rearrangement uses TRBV2 and TRBJ1-5, with D possibly TRBD1 on 5 matching bases. Trimming left V 0 bases short and J 0 bases short, with 12 bases between. Germline CDR1 reads SNHLY; CDR2 reads FYNNEI. The CDR3 runs to 17 residues. CDR3 in DNA: TGTGCCAGCAGTGAAGCGCACGGAGGGGTTAGCAATCAGCCCCAGCATTTT. Translating gives CASSEAHGGVSNQPQHF.

The chain combines TRBV5-1 with TRBJ1-1; 7 bases match TRBD1. The CDR3 spans 13 residues. The trim removed 4 bases at V and 1 base at J, leaving 1 base unmatched. The germline gives CDR1 SGHRS, CDR2 YFSETQ. CDR3 amino acids: CASSGTANTEAFF. The CDR3 DNA reads as TGCGCCAGCAGCGGGACAGCGAACACTGAAGCTTTCTTT. Supplemented by reference TRBV5-1 and TRBJ1-1, the full variable domain reads KAGVTQTPRYLIKTRGQQVTLSCSPISGHRSVSWYQQTPGQGLQFLFEYFSETQRNKGNFPGRFSGRQFSNSRSEMNVSTLELGDSALYLCASSGTANTEAFFGQGTRLTVV.

The rearrangement links TRBV10-2 to TRBJ1-5, with D tentatively TRBD1 (5 bases). The ends were cut back, 0 bases at V and 6 bases at J, with 18 bases in the middle. This CDR3 region has 17 residues. Germline-derived CDR1 and CDR2 are WSHSY and SAAADI. This CDR3 reads CASSESPFDSPSQPQHF. DNA for the CDR3: TGCGCCAGCAGTGAGTCCCCCTTCGACAGCCCGTCTCAGCCCCAGCATTTT.

The chain uses TRBV4-1 and TRBJ1-1; the D gene is possibly TRBD1 (6 bases). Germline V lookup: CDR1 MGHRA, CDR2 YSYEKL. This CDR3 is built from 15 residues. V gave up 1 base and J gave up 7 bases, with 16 bases separating them. The CDR3 DNA is TGCGCCAGCAGCCAAGTTCGGTCAGGGGTGGATGAAGCTTTCTTT. It yields the protein CASSQVRSGVDEAFF.

In its sample, this clone was seen once. CDR3 nucleotide sequence: TGTGCCAGCAGCACCAGTAGCAGGGTTAAGAATACGCAGTATTTT. Protein: CASSTSSRVKNTQYF. The chain recombines TRBV7-9 with TRBJ2-3, with TRBD1 as a possible D gene (5 bases). Germline loops: CDR1 SEHNR, CDR2 FQNEAQ (reference sequence). The V gene lost 5 bases and the J gene lost 7 bases, with 19 bases spanning the gap. This CDR3 has 15 residues.